The T cell receptor (beta chain) under discussion was sequenced for a study of control samples from healthy donors and cancer patients. This clone was picked up a small number of times. The data were produced by immunoSEQ multiplex PCR, yet TCRdb's version contains in-frame clones alone and is incomplete. The table includes 98,000 or so clones, 70% to 85% detected once. The ends were cut back, 4 bases at V and 2 bases at J, with 18 bases in the middle. The CDR3 totals 16 residues. Germline V lookup: CDR1 SGHRS, CDR2 YFSETQ. The sequencing input was blood. The clonotype comes from a man younger than 35 in good health. The genes are TRBV5-1 and TRBJ2-5; TRBD1 is a possible D gene (7 bases). The CDR3 here is CASSGGTVSAQETQYF. CDR3 bases: TGCGCCAGCAGCGGCGGGACAGTCAGTGCGCAAGAGACCCAGTACTTC.